A selection of T cell receptor beta chains follows, all from one sample in a study of T cell responses to AZD1222 COVID-19 vaccine. Assay: immunoSEQ multiplex PCR; the TCRdb copy retains only in-frame clones and omits some. The sample carries around 100,000 clones, around 87% recorded once. The sample consisted of peripheral blood, taken on day 0 of MenACWY control vaccination. These receptor sequences come from an adult in good health. Both conserved end residues are part of each CDR3. Fields, in order: clone size, J gene, V gene, D gene, CDR3 DNA, CDR3 protein. The D gene is left open where the match is weak. Part of the rows lack a size; the others show once, few, many or a class for expanded clones.

size: NA
J: TRBJ1-2
V: TRBV10-3
D: TRBD1
DNA: TGTGCCATTCGACAGGGGGCAAAAGCTGGCTACACCTTC
CDR3: CAIRQGAKAGYTF

size: once
J: TRBJ2-3
V: TRBV7-6
D: NA
DNA: TGTGCCAGCAGCTCGGCAAGGGGGACAGATACGCAGTATTTT
CDR3: CASSSARGTDTQYF

size: once
J: TRBJ2-2
V: TRBV5-1
D: TRBD2
DNA: TGCGCCAGCAGCTTACGAGCGGGGGGGCCGCGGACCGGGGAGCTGTTTTTT
CDR3: CASSLRAGGPRTGELFF

size: NA
J: TRBJ1-1
V: TRBV5-1
D: NA
DNA: TGCGCCAGCAGCAATCACGGCGACACTGAAGCTTTCTTT
CDR3: CASSNHGDTEAFF

size: NA
J: TRBJ2-6
V: TRBV5-4
D: NA
DNA: TGTGCCAGCAGCAACCAGGGGACCCTGGGCGTCCTGACTTTC
CDR3: CASSNQGTLGVLTF

size: few
J: TRBJ1-4
V: TRBV5-6
D: NA
DNA: TGTGCCAGCAGCTTCGTGGGTAATGAAAAACTGTTTTTT
CDR3: CASSFVGNEKLFF

size: NA
J: TRBJ1-3
V: TRBV28
D: NA
DNA: TGTGCCAGCAGTTTCAGGGGAAACACCATATATTTT
CDR3: CASSFRGNTIYF

size: NA
J: TRBJ2-7
V: TRBV5-4
D: NA
DNA: TGTGCCAGCAGCCCAGAGGACCGCTACGAGCAGTACTTC
CDR3: CASSPEDRYEQYF

size: NA
J: TRBJ1-2
V: TRBV28
D: NA
DNA: TGTGCCAGCAGTTTAGTCTTGGGGGCGGGTAACTATGGCTACACCTTC
CDR3: CASSLVLGAGNYGYTF

size: NA
J: TRBJ1-1
V: TRBV30
D: NA
DNA: TGTGCCTGGAGTGTAAGACACCCTGAAGCTTTCTTT
CDR3: CAWSVRHPEAFF

size: few
J: TRBJ1-5
V: TRBV19
D: NA
DNA: TGTGCCAGTAGGAGCAGGGTAGGCAATCAGCCCCAGCATTTT
CDR3: CASRSRVGNQPQHF

size: NA
J: TRBJ2-7
V: TRBV19
D: NA
DNA: TGTGCCAGTAGTATCTTGGCAGGGCCATACGAGCAGTACTTC
CDR3: CASSILAGPYEQYF

size: NA
J: TRBJ2-1
V: TRBV19
D: NA
DNA: TGTGCCAGTAGTAAGAGAAGCCCGAACAATGAGCAGTTCTTC
CDR3: CASSKRSPNNEQFF

size: NA
J: TRBJ2-7
V: TRBV27
D: NA
DNA: TGTGCCAGCAGTCTGCAGGGGTGGGGAAACTACGAGCAGTACTTC
CDR3: CASSLQGWGNYEQYF

size: once
J: TRBJ2-3
V: TRBV24-1
D: NA
DNA: TGTGCCACCAGTGATGGGGGGCGAACAGATACGCAGTATTTT
CDR3: CATSDGGRTDTQYF

size: few
J: TRBJ1-5
V: TRBV2
D: TRBD1
DNA: TGTGCCAGCAGGTATCAGGGGGCGCAATTAAATCAGCCCCAGCATTTT
CDR3: CASRYQGAQLNQPQHF

size: NA
J: TRBJ2-2
V: TRBV21-1
D: NA
DNA: TGTGCCAGCAGCACGGGACTAGCGGGAGAGGTCGGGGAGCTGTTTTTT
CDR3: CASSTGLAGEVGELFF

size: NA
J: TRBJ1-1
V: TRBV5-1
D: TRBD1
DNA: TGCGCCAGCAGCATGACAGGGGGCCGGACTGAAGCTTTCTTT
CDR3: CASSMTGGRTEAFF

size: NA
J: TRBJ2-7
V: TRBV2
D: TRBD1
DNA: TGTGCCAGCAGTGATAGGGACAGGGTATACGAGCAGTACTTC
CDR3: CASSDRDRVYEQYF

size: NA
J: TRBJ2-6
V: TRBV3-1/TRBV3-2
D: NA
DNA: TGTGCCAGCAGCCGAGACGGTGCCTCTGGGGCCAACGTCCTGACTTTC
CDR3: CASSRDGASGANVLTF

size: NA
J: TRBJ1-2
V: TRBV29-1
D: TRBD1
DNA: TGCAGCGTTGGTCCCCACCCCAGCGGGACAGGGATCGGTGGCTACACCTTC
CDR3: CSVGPHPSGTGIGGYTF

size: once
J: TRBJ1-2
V: TRBV29-1
D: TRBD1
DNA: TGCAGCATCCTCAGAACCGGGACAGGGGGCGCTGGCTACACCTTC
CDR3: CSILRTGTGGAGYTF

size: NA
J: TRBJ1-2
V: TRBV4-1
D: NA
DNA: TGCGCCAGCAGCCAAGATGTGATGGTAACGGGAGGCTACACCTTC
CDR3: CASSQDVMVTGGYTF

size: NA
J: TRBJ1-2
V: TRBV27
D: TRBD1
DNA: TGTGCCAGCAGTTTCTCCGGGACAGGGGGCTATGGCTACACCTTC
CDR3: CASSFSGTGGYGYTF

size: NA
J: TRBJ1-2
V: TRBV2
D: TRBD1
DNA: TGTGCCAGCAGTCGGGACAGGTCCTCCTATGGCTACACCTTC
CDR3: CASSRDRSSYGYTF

size: few
J: TRBJ1-2
V: TRBV5-1
D: NA
DNA: TGCGCCAGCAGCCCCGTGGGGGGAGGCTATGGCTACACCTTC
CDR3: CASSPVGGGYGYTF

size: NA
J: TRBJ2-1
V: TRBV5-5
D: TRBD2
DNA: TGTGCCAGCAGCTTTGGGCCGACTAGCGGTTTTACGGGGAACAATGAGCAGTTCTTC
CDR3: CASSFGPTSGFTGNNEQFF

size: few
J: TRBJ2-7
V: TRBV29-1
D: NA
DNA: TGCAGCGGGAGGGGGACGGGGACCTACGAGCAGTACTTC
CDR3: CSGRGTGTYEQYF

size: NA
J: TRBJ1-3
V: TRBV18
D: TRBD1
DNA: TGTGCCAGCTCACCCGCGGGGACAGCTAGAAACACCATATATTTT
CDR3: CASSPAGTARNTIYF

size: NA
J: TRBJ1-2
V: TRBV21-1
D: NA
DNA: TGTGCCAGCAGCCGTTGGGGGACAGGTCCCTATGGCTACACCTTC
CDR3: CASSRWGTGPYGYTF

size: NA
J: TRBJ1-6
V: TRBV5-1
D: NA
DNA: TGCGCCAGCAGCTTCGGGACTGGGAGACCATCACCCCTCCACTTT
CDR3: CASSFGTGRPSPLHF

size: NA
J: TRBJ2-1
V: TRBV19
D: TRBD2
DNA: TGTGCCAGTAGGACTAGCGGGAGCTCCTACAATGAGCAGTTCTTC
CDR3: CASRTSGSSYNEQFF

size: NA
J: TRBJ1-4
V: TRBV5-4
D: NA
DNA: TGTGCCAGCAGCTTTGGGTTTACAACTAATGAAAAACTGTTTTTT
CDR3: CASSFGFTTNEKLFF

size: few
J: TRBJ1-1
V: TRBV7-9
D: NA
DNA: TGTGCCAGCAGCTTTAACGAGGATTACAGGGAATGTGAAGCTTTCTTT
CDR3: CASSFNEDYRECEAFF

size: NA
J: TRBJ2-5
V: TRBV5-1
D: TRBD2
DNA: TGCGCCAGCAGCTTTGGGACTAGAGGGCAAGAGACCCAGTACTTC
CDR3: CASSFGTRGQETQYF

size: NA
J: TRBJ2-5
V: TRBV20-1
D: TRBD1
DNA: TGCAGTGCCGACAGGGGAGAGACCCAGTACTTC
CDR3: CSADRGETQYF

size: NA
J: TRBJ2-3
V: TRBV6-1
D: NA
DNA: TGTGCCAGCAGTGAAAGGGGGTGGGGAGTTTACACAGATACGCAGTATTTT
CDR3: CASSERGWGVYTDTQYF

size: few
J: TRBJ2-7
V: TRBV30
D: NA
DNA: TGTGCCTGGAGTGTAAACGTACAGTACGAGCAGTACTTC
CDR3: CAWSVNVQYEQYF

size: NA
J: TRBJ2-7
V: TRBV7-2
D: NA
DNA: TGTGCCAGCAGCTTGCCCGGGAGAGACGAGCAGTACTTC
CDR3: CASSLPGRDEQYF

size: NA
J: TRBJ1-2
V: TRBV4-1
D: TRBD1
DNA: TGCGCCAGCAGCCAACAAGGACAGGGGGCGGTAGGCTACACCTTC
CDR3: CASSQQGQGAVGYTF

size: NA
J: TRBJ2-7
V: TRBV11-2
D: NA
DNA: TGTGCCAGCAGCGACGGGCAGGGGTTCCCCTACGAGCAGTACTTC
CDR3: CASSDGQGFPYEQYF

size: NA
J: TRBJ2-1
V: TRBV19
D: NA
DNA: TGTGCCAGTAGTATAGATTGGGGGCTTGGAGTTGGGAGGAATGAGCAGTTCTTC
CDR3: CASSIDWGLGVGRNEQFF